This entry lists 28 T cell receptor beta chains sequenced from one sample in a study of blood T cell repertoires in COVID-19. Measured with immunoSEQ multiplex PCR; TCRdb has only the in-frame clones, and not every one. The data hold under 250,000 clones, with 75% to 90% observed a single time. The sample taken for sequencing was PBMCs or T cells enriched from blood (not recorded which). These receptors all come from a young woman in a cohort exposed to, infected with or recovered from COVID-19 (not recorded which).

The chain uses TRBV27 and TRBJ2-3, with a possible D match to TRBD1 (6 bases). Trimming took 6 bases from V and 0 from J, leaving 13 bases between them. In germline, CDR1 is MNHEY, CDR2 SMNVEV (reference sequence). The CDR3 sequence is 15 residues long. The CDR3 bases are TGTGCCAGCAGCCATAGACAGGCTAGCACAGATACGCAGTATTTT. This encodes CASSHRQASTDTQYF.

The V and J genes are TRBV20-1 and TRBJ1-1; 9 bases are a match to TRBD1. Trimming at V came to 3 bases and at J to 3 bases, leaving 5 bases not matched to a gene. In germline, CDR1 is DFQATT, CDR2 SNEGSKA (reference sequence). The CDR3 runs to 14 residues. CDR3 protein: CSASRTGVDTEAFF. In DNA form, the CDR3 reads TGCAGTGCTAGTCGGACAGGGGTAGACACTGAAGCTTTCTTT.

This clone was detected only once. The V gene is TRBV5-1, the J gene TRBJ2-5; D is undetermined. Trimming removed 0 bases from V and 4 bases from J, with 7 bases in between. Germline values: CDR1 SGHRS, CDR2 YFSETQ. This CDR3 contains 13 residues. The CDR3 is CASSLGGGETQYF. In DNA, the CDR3 is TGCGCCAGCAGCTTGGGTGGCGGAGAGACCCAGTACTTC.

In nucleotides, the CDR3 is TGTGCCAGCAGTTACTGGGCAGAAGCTGGAAACACCATATATTTT. This gives the protein CASSYWAEAGNTIYF. The rearrangement joins TRBV6-5 to TRBJ1-3; D remains ambiguous. There are 15 residues in the CDR3. Trimming stripped 1 base from V and 2 bases from J, with 9 bases between. In germline, CDR1 is MNHEY, CDR2 SVGAGI.

This rearrangement joins TRBV2 to TRBJ2-3; maybe TRBD2 (5 bases). Germline V gene lookup returns CDR1 SNHLY and CDR2 FYNNEI. V was trimmed by 6 bases and J by 6 bases, leaving 10 bases between them. CDR3 length: 12 amino acids. The CDR3 region is CASRPGTDTQYF. The DNA of the CDR3 is TGTGCCAGCAGGCCGGGAACCGATACGCAGTATTTT.

CDR3 region: CASSYGGPGELFF. In nucleotides, the CDR3 is TGTGCCAGCAGTTACGGGGGTCCCGGGGAGCTGTTTTTT. The chain joins TRBV11-3 to TRBJ2-2; perhaps TRBD2 as D (6 bases). This CDR3 spans 13 amino acids. In germline, CDR1 is SGHNT, CDR2 YENEEA. V was shortened by 6 bases and J by 6 bases, with 11 bases between the two germline ends.

This chain uses TRBV6-1 with TRBJ1-4; 8 nucleotides agree with TRBD1. There are 15 residues in the CDR3. Looked up from germline, CDR1 is MNHNS and CDR2 is SASEGT. The V segment lost 1 base and the J segment 10 bases; nucleotides outside the gene matches: 8. Here the CDR3 DNA reads TGTGCCAGCAGTGAAGTTCGACAGGGGAGGGGAAAACTGTTTTTT. Translating gives CASSEVRQGRGKLFF.

J is TRBJ2-7 and V is TRBV27, with 8 bases fitting TRBD1. Per germline, CDR1 MNHEY and CDR2 SMNVEV (reference sequence). This CDR3 has 15 residues. V shed 5 bases and J 0 bases; nucleotides not matched to a gene: 6. The CDR3 loop reads CASSPGQGYSYEQYF. The CDR3 nucleotides are TGTGCCAGCAGTCCCGGACAGGGCTACTCCTACGAGCAGTACTTC.

V usage is TRBV7-3 and J usage is TRBJ2-7; D remains ambiguous. From germline, CDR1 is SGHTA and CDR2 FQGTGA. CDR3 size: 14 residues. Trimming left V 5 bases short and J 2 bases short, with 13 bases between. CDR3 amino acids: CASSPLTGTYEQYF. CDR3 in DNA: TGTGCCAGCAGCCCTCTCACGGGTACCTACGAGCAGTACTTC. Complete variable domain (other parts from reference TRBV7-3 and TRBJ2-7): GAGVSQTPSNKVTEKGKYVELRCDPISGHTALYWYRQSLGQGPEFLIYFQGTGAADDSGLPNDRFFAVRPEGSVSTLKIQRTERGDSAVYLCASSPLTGTYEQYFGPGTRLTVT.

This clone was recorded only once. V usage is TRBV5-6 and J usage is TRBJ2-2, with 13 bases aligning to TRBD2. The CDR3 covers 15 residues. V dropped 4 bases and J dropped 6; count of bases not matched to a gene: 3. Germline CDR1 is SGHDT and CDR2 is YYEEEE. CDR3 DNA: TGTGCCAGCAGCGCACTAGCGGGAGGGTCCGGGGAGCTGTTTTTT. The encoded protein is CASSALAGGSGELFF.

The rearrangement joins TRBV29-1 to TRBJ1-1, with 7 bases lining up with TRBD1. Losses at the gene ends were 7 bases for V and 8 bases for J; bases not matched to a gene: 4. The germline gives CDR1 SQVTM, CDR2 ANQGSEA. The CDR3 totals 10 residues. The CDR3 DNA sequence: TGCAGCGGGGGGACAGTCGAAGCTTTCTTT. The encoded protein is CSGGTVEAFF.

The rearrangement joins TRBV28 to TRBJ1-1, with TRBD1 matching over 9 bases. With 6 bases clipped from V and 4 bases from J, the junction kept 12 bases outside the gene matches. Germline assignment: CDR1 MDHEN and CDR2 SYDVKM. CDR3 length: 16 amino acids. Written as DNA, the CDR3 is TGTGCCAGCAGGTCGATTCCGGGACAGGGACGCACTGAAGCTTTCTTT. Amino acid sequence: CASRSIPGQGRTEAFF.

The chain is built from TRBV3-1 (or the pseudogene TRBV3-2) and TRBJ1-3, with D tentatively TRBD1 (6 bases). Trimming shortened V by 5 bases and J by 0 bases, and 17 bases separated the two germline ends. This CDR3 contains 17 residues. Germline CDR1 and CDR2: LGHDT and YNNKEL (reference sequence). This CDR3 reads CASSSPRTADSGNTIYF. CDR3 nucleotides: TGTGCCAGCAGCTCCCCGCGGACAGCGGACTCTGGAAACACCATATATTTT.

In this sample, this clone turned up once. The chain recombines TRBV6-2 or TRBV6-3 with TRBJ1-5; 8 positions agree with TRBD1. The V and J ends lost 2 bases and 7 bases, in that order; junction bases with no gene match: 4. CDR1 MNHEY and CDR2 SVGEGT come from the germline V gene. The CDR3 spans 14 residues. The CDR3 sequence: CASSYQTGAQPQHF. The CDR3 DNA sequence: TGTGCCAGCAGTTACCAGACAGGGGCGCAGCCCCAGCATTTT.

The V and J genes are TRBV11-3 and TRBJ2-7; D is perhaps TRBD2 (6 bases). Germline CDR1 reads SGHNT; CDR2 reads YENEEA. The CDR3 contains 16 residues. V was shortened by 2 bases and J by 3 bases, with 17 bases between the two germline ends. CDR3 region: CASSLSLGLIDYEQYF. The CDR3 DNA sequence: TGTGCCAGCAGCTTATCTCTGGGACTTATAGACTACGAGCAGTACTTC.

The chain uses TRBV29-1 and TRBJ2-5; 8 positions agree with TRBD2. The CDR3 consists of 15 residues. Germline V CDR1 and CDR2: SQVTM, ANQGSEA. The V gene end was trimmed by 7 bases and the J gene end by 0 bases; junction bases not matched to a gene: 10. CDR3 in DNA: TGCAGCGGGGGGAGTGGCGGGAGGAACCAAGAGACCCAGTACTTC. This codes for CSGGSGGRNQETQYF.

V usage is TRBV24-1 and J usage is TRBJ1-2, with 8 bases matching TRBD1. Germline-derived CDR1 and CDR2 are KGHDR and SFDVKD. After removal of 1 base from V and 4 bases from J, the junction contained 7 bases not matched to a gene. The CDR3 is made up of 16 amino acids. The CDR3 region is CATSDLKSGGAYGYTF. The CDR3 coding sequence is TGTGCCACCAGTGATTTAAAGTCAGGGGGCGCCTATGGCTACACCTTC.

The chain links TRBV7-2 to TRBJ2-7; 10 positions agree with TRBD2. CDR3 length: 15 amino acids. V was clipped by 1 base and J by 0 bases; unmatched bases: 0. CDR1 and CDR2 from the germline V gene are SGHTA and FQGNSA. CDR3 nucleotide sequence: TGTGCCAGCAGCTTAGGACTAGCGGGCTCCTACGAGCAGTACTTC. Translated: CASSLGLAGSYEQYF.

The rearrangement uses TRBV11-2 and TRBJ1-6; 11 nucleotides match TRBD1. V was pared by 6 bases and J by 8 bases, with 6 bases of the junction left unmatched. In germline, CDR1 is SGHAT, CDR2 FQNNGV. The CDR3 has 15 amino acids. CDR3 sequence: CASRGQGARYSPLHF. Written as DNA, the CDR3 is TGTGCCAGCAGAGGACAGGGGGCTCGGTATTCACCCCTCCACTTT.

The V call is TRBV5-8, the J call TRBJ2-3; TRBD1 matches 9 bases. The J segment lost 6 bases and the V segment lost 4 bases, leaving 9 bases of the junction unmatched. CDR3 size: 15 residues. The germline V gene encodes CDR1 SGHTS and CDR2 YDEGEE. The CDR3 nucleotides are TGTGCCAGCAGCAAGGGACAGGGAGGAACGGATACGCAGTATTTT. Its protein product is CASSKGQGGTDTQYF.

The chain is built from TRBV6-5 and TRBJ2-5; 10 nucleotides agree with TRBD2. This CDR3 is 14 amino acids long. CDR1 MNHEY and CDR2 SVGAGI come from the germline V gene. The ends lost 4 bases at V and 4 bases at J; junction bases unmatched: 3. The CDR3 bases are TGTGCCAGCAGTTCCAGACTAGCGGGAGAGACCCAGTACTTC. It is translated as CASSSRLAGETQYF.

J is TRBJ1-1 and V is TRBV2; perhaps TRBD1 as D (5 bases). Germline-derived CDR1 and CDR2 are SNHLY and FYNNEI. The CDR3 extends over 14 amino acids. V lost 6 bases, J lost 5 bases, and 16 bases lay in between. CDR3 sequence: CASRGGQGKTEAFF. Written as DNA, the CDR3 is TGTGCCAGCAGGGGAGGGCAGGGAAAGACTGAAGCTTTCTTT.

This clone was found a few times. CDR3 sequence: CASSEEGGGNQPQHF. CDR3 DNA sequence: TGTGCCAGCAGTGAAGAGGGAGGGGGCAATCAGCCCCAGCATTTT. The chain combines TRBV6-1 with TRBJ1-5, with D maybe TRBD1 (5 bases). Per the germline V gene, CDR1 is MNHNS and CDR2 is SASEGT. The CDR3 runs to 15 residues. V lost 1 base and J lost 2, with 9 bases in between.

Here the CDR3 reads CAISEPRQGRTEAFF. The DNA for the CDR3 is TGTGCCATCAGTGAGCCGAGACAGGGGAGGACTGAAGCTTTCTTT. The chain couples TRBV10-3 to TRBJ1-1; 8 nucleotides line up with TRBD1. The junction had 7 bases not matched to a gene; V was cut back by 2 bases and J by 5 bases. The length of the CDR3 is 15 residues. The V gene's germline CDR1 is ENHRY and CDR2 SYGVKD.

V is TRBV5-8 and J is TRBJ2-7; no clear D. CDR3 length: 13 amino acids. The V end was cut by 3 bases, the J end by 4 bases, with 11 bases between. Germline V gene sequence: CDR1 SGHTS, CDR2 YDEGEE. The CDR3 DNA reads as TGTGCCAGCAGCTCGGGTCCGGGTTACGAGCAGTACTTC. This encodes CASSSGPGYEQYF.

The rearrangement joins TRBV6-6 to TRBJ1-1; tentatively, D is TRBD1 (5 bases). Germline CDR1 reads MNHNY; CDR2 reads SVGAGI (reference sequence). V was trimmed by 0 bases and J by 0 bases, leaving 11 bases between them. This CDR3 has 16 amino acids. The CDR3 nucleotides are TGTGCCAGCAGTTACTCTAACCAGGGTTTGAACACTGAAGCTTTCTTT. Its translation: CASSYSNQGLNTEAFF.

The chain recombines TRBV10-1 with TRBJ1-1, with a possible D match to TRBD1 (5 bases). CDR1 WNHNN and CDR2 SYGVQD come from the germline V gene (reference sequence). There are 13 residues in the CDR3. V lost 4 bases and J lost 3, with 9 bases in between. CDR3 protein: CASSAQDHTEAFF. The DNA of the CDR3 is TGCGCCAGCAGTGCACAGGATCACACTGAAGCTTTCTTT.

The sample holds one count of this clone. This chain uses TRBV9 with TRBJ1-4; 7 bases line up with TRBD1. V shed 0 bases, J shed 8 bases, and the junction held 7 bases outside the gene matches. The CDR3 is 15 amino acids. Germline CDR1 is SGDLS and CDR2 is YYNGEE. The CDR3, as DNA: TGTGCCAGCAGCGTAGGCAGACAGGGTGGGGAAAAACTGTTTTTT. This gives the protein CASSVGRQGGEKLFF.